This T cell receptor (beta chain) stems from a study of neoadjuvant anti-PD-1 for oral cavity cancer. This clone was observed a few times. Antigen specificity is unknown. This CDR3 has 13 residues. Trimming cost V 7 bases and J 4 bases, with 13 bases left between them. In germline, CDR1 is LNHDA, CDR2 SQIVND (reference sequence). Overall study results and limits: After neoadjuvant nivolumab, PBMC T cell clonality was significantly higher in non-responders than responders. Pretreatment Treg/Th17 ratio correlated inversely with post-treatment tumor clonality.

The assay was immunoSEQ multiplex PCR, and TCRdb's table has in-frame clones only and misses some. This table holds tens of thousands of clones, 77% found once. Time point reported: after neoadjuvant nivolumab, at surgical resection. These newly diagnosed stage II-IVA oral cavity squamous cell carcinoma patients had no prior systemic or radiation treatment. No culture or expansion preceded analysis of these blood cells. This receptor was obtained from a person between 35 and 79 years old with oral cavity squamous cell carcinoma. This sample comprised PBMCs, obtained after nivolumab (anti-PD-1) treatment. The V and J genes are TRBV19 and TRBJ1-1, with a possible D match to TRBD1 (5 bases). CDR3 region: CASNPGGGTEAFF. CDR3 in DNA: TGTGCCAGTAATCCGGGGGGAGGCACTGAAGCTTTCTTT.